This entry describes one T cell receptor beta chain. Only a few counts were recorded for this clonotype. Its antigen specificity is not known. One base away there is no much larger clone; base qualities are not given. Explained via the paper, the time point label denotes: sample taken at primary tumor resection. Donors were under 95 patients with early-stage, untreated non-small cell lung cancer from the lung TRACERx cohort. TCR sequencing used whole RNA extracted from tumor and nontumor lung tissue, or from cryopreserved PBMC samples, without cell sorting. Only patients with enough RNA available from two or more tumor regions were chosen for TCR sequencing. Before being selected, tumor and adjacent nontumor lung specimens were reviewed by a lung pathologist. These data come from a study of spatial heterogeneity in lung cancer (dated by TCRdb to 2018 to 2020). At the level of the whole study: Beta-chain transcripts were consistently detected in greater numbers than alpha-chain transcripts, which likely reflected higher beta-chain transcript abundance. In tumor regions, TCR transcript counts showed a strong correlation with a T cell transcriptional module score from matched bulk RNA-seq. In the raw uncorrected reads, each unique combination of TCR and UMI appeared more than ten times on average. In non-small cell lung cancer, the study quantitatively compared TCR alpha and beta repertoires across several tumor regions, matched nontumor lung, and blood. TCR repertoire features were related to nonsynonymous mutation counts determined by whole-exome sequencing of tumor tissue. At surgery, both alpha and beta chains were TCR-sequenced in approximately 210 tumor regions, fewer than 85 matched nontumor lung samples and 56 PBMC samples. What the study reported, not specific to this receptor: Confirming at a functional level the hypothesis that regional TCRs recognize regional mutations was considered to require additional single-cell paired TCR alpha and beta sequencing. Estimated TCR-seq coverage of tumor T cells was only roughly 7% for alpha chains and about 14% for beta chains. The number of expanded intratumoral alpha and beta TCRs correlated with the tumor nonsynonymous mutation count. Counts of ubiquitous and regional expanded TCRs correlated with counts of ubiquitous and regional nonsynonymous mutations, respectively.

The library was obtained by 5' RACE. This sample was sequenced with a NextSeq 500. The TCR library protocol attached a unique molecular identifier to each TCR cDNA molecule to allow correction of PCR and sequencing errors. Processing in the source paper ran as follows. TCR identification, UMI-based error correction and CDR3 extraction were all carried out with Decombinator tools. TCRs above a frequency of 2 per 1,000, corresponding to the top 1% of the tumor frequency distribution, were defined as expanded. Expanded tumor TCRs statistically deemed absent (corrected P<0.05) from at least one tumor region were classed as regional, and all other expanded tumor TCRs were classed as ubiquitous. Renyi diversity was computed with the R vegan package after each repertoire had been subsampled 100 times to 5,000 TCRs. CDR3 similarity networks were constructed using string-kernel similarity of amino acid triplets, with links drawn between CDR3s whose pairwise similarity was above 0.82. TCRdb itself trimmed the public reads at Q25 with fastp, ran MiXCR and retained productive beta chains. Every distinct CDR3 protein forms one entry, paired with its most common genes and DNA. What appears here as the V and J calls and clone size reflects TCRdb's work, not the paper's. The sample table holds about 11,000 distinct CDR3 sequences, of which 9% to 13% were seen once. The top ten constitute about an eighth of the sample.

Including the terminal cysteine and phenylalanine, the CDR3 comprises 16 residues. Just CDR3 DNA is preserved here, 48 bases in frame from base 1. The germline V gene sets CDR1 to LGHNA and CDR2 to YNFKEQ. At the junction V is shortened by 6 bases and J by 2 bases, with 19 bases in between. The sequence links TRBV4-2 to TRBJ1-2, with the D segment identity uncertain. This specimen was lung tumor tissue, taken at surgery. The sequence was obtained from a female donor with early-stage non-small cell lung cancer. The CDR3 corresponds to CASRYSRESINYGYTF. The DNA is as follows: TGTGCCAGCAGGTATAGTCGGGAATCAATCAACTATGGCTACACCTTC.